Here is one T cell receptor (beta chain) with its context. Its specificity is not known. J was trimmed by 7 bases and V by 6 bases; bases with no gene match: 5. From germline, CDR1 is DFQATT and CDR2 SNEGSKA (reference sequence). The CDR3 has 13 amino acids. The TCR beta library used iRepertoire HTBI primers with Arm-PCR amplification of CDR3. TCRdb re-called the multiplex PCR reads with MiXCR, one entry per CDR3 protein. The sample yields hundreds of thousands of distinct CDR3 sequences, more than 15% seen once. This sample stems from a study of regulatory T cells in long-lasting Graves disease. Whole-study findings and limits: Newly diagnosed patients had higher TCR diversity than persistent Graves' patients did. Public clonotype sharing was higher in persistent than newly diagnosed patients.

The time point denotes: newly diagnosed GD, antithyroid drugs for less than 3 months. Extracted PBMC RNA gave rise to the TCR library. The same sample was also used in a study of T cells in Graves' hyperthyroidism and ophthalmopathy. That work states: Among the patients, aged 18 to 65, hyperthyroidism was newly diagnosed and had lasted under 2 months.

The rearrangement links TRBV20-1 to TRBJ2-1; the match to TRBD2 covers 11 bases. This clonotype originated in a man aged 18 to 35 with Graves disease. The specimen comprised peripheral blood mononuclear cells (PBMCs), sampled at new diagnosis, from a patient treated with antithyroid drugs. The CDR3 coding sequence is TGCAGTGCACTAGCGGGAGTCACGAATGAGCAGTTCTTC. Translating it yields CSALAGVTNEQFF.